A selection of T cell receptor beta chains follows, all from one sample in a study of tumor-infiltrating lymphocytes in primary liver carcinoma. TCRdb passed the multiplex PCR reads through MiXCR, listing each CDR3 protein once. In the table there are around 100,000 distinct CDR3 sequences, almost 70% of which are singletons. Sequenced material: liver tumor tissue from sampling region 5. The source of these receptors is a woman aged 60-75 years with primary liver carcinoma and hepatitis B virus infection. Each CDR3 is given with its conserved first and last residue. Fields, in order: clone size, V gene, J gene, D gene, CDR3 DNA, CDR3 protein. D genes are given only for firm matches. Clone sizes are given selectively: once, few, many, or a class where the clone is expanded.

abundance: .; v_gene: TRBV29-1; j_gene: TRBJ2-5; d_gene: TRBD2; CDR3nt: TGCAGCGTTGAGGGGAGTAGCGGGAGGGAGACCCAGCACTTC; CDR3aa: CSVEGSSGRETQHF
abundance: .; v_gene: TRBV6-1; j_gene: TRBJ1-2; d_gene: .; CDR3nt: TGTGCCACCCTGGTAAGGGCAGGGAGGCAAGCTAACTATGACTACACCTTC; CDR3aa: CATLVRAGRQANYDYTF
abundance: .; v_gene: TRBV29-1; j_gene: TRBJ2-7; d_gene: TRBD1; CDR3nt: TGCAGCATTACAGGGACAGGGGTTTCCCTAAGAATGGAGTACTTC; CDR3aa: CSITGTGVSLRMEYF
abundance: .; v_gene: TRBV5-1; j_gene: TRBJ2-1; d_gene: .; CDR3nt: TGCGCCAGCAACTTGGCGGGACAGACTTACAATGAGCAGTTCTTC; CDR3aa: CASNLAGQTYNEQFF
abundance: once; v_gene: TRBV11-2; j_gene: TRBJ1-2; d_gene: .; CDR3nt: TGTGCCGGCGGCCCAGCCTCGGGGAAGCCTAACTATGGCTACACCTTC; CDR3aa: CAGGPASGKPNYGYTF
abundance: .; v_gene: TRBV11-2; j_gene: TRBJ2-3; d_gene: TRBD2; CDR3nt: TGTGCCAGCAGCTCCCGGGGGGAGACAGATACGCAGTATTTT; CDR3aa: CASSSRGETDTQYF
abundance: .; v_gene: TRBV5-8; j_gene: TRBJ2-3; d_gene: .; CDR3nt: TGTGCCGGCAGAAAGATCCAAGGGATTGCGCAGTATTTT; CDR3aa: CAGRKIQGIAQYF
abundance: .; v_gene: TRBV5-6; j_gene: TRBJ2-7; d_gene: .; CDR3nt: TGTGCCAGCAGCTTGAAGTGTAGCGGCTCCTACGAACAGTACTTC; CDR3aa: CASSLKCSGSYEQYF
abundance: .; v_gene: TRBV29-1; j_gene: TRBJ2-1; d_gene: TRBD1; CDR3nt: TGCGGCGTTCAAGGGGGCGCCTATAATGAGCAGTTCTTC; CDR3aa: CGVQGGAYNEQFF
abundance: once; v_gene: TRBV28; j_gene: TRBJ2-1; d_gene: TRBD1; CDR3nt: TGTGCCAGCCCACCCGCCGGGACAGGCGAGTGGTACAATGAGCGGTTCTTC; CDR3aa: CASPPAGTGEWYNERFF
abundance: .; v_gene: TRBV28; j_gene: TRBJ2-1; d_gene: TRBD2; CDR3nt: TGTGTCAGCAGTTTGTCCCGGACTAGCGAGTATGAGCAGTTCTTC; CDR3aa: CVSSLSRTSEYEQFF
abundance: many; v_gene: TRBV6-1; j_gene: TRBJ1-1; d_gene: TRBD1; CDR3nt: TGTGCCAGCATCCTGGACAGGGCCAAAAACACTGAAGCTTTCTTT; CDR3aa: CASILDRAKNTEAFF
abundance: .; v_gene: TRBV6-6; j_gene: TRBJ1-1; d_gene: .; CDR3nt: TGTGCCAGCATTACAGCAGATATGAACACTGAAGCTTTCTTT; CDR3aa: CASITADMNTEAFF
abundance: medium-sized; v_gene: TRBV11-1; j_gene: TRBJ2-1; d_gene: TRBD2; CDR3nt: TGTGCCAGCAAAATGGGGACTAGCGGGGAGAATGAGCAGTTCTTC; CDR3aa: CASKMGTSGENEQFF
abundance: .; v_gene: TRBV11-3; j_gene: TRBJ2-5; d_gene: .; CDR3nt: TGTGCCATCAGCTTCCGTCGGGGATACCAAGAGACCCAGTACTTC; CDR3aa: CAISFRRGYQETQYF
abundance: .; v_gene: TRBV11-2; j_gene: TRBJ2-3; d_gene: .; CDR3nt: TGTGCCAGCTGGGTGAAGGGTGAGGGAGATACGCAGTATTTT; CDR3aa: CASWVKGEGDTQYF
abundance: .; v_gene: TRBV11-2; j_gene: TRBJ2-7; d_gene: TRBD2; CDR3nt: TGTGCCAGCAGCTTAACCCTAGCGGGGGCTAGCGAGCAGTACTTC; CDR3aa: CASSLTLAGASEQYF
abundance: .; v_gene: TRBV12-3/TRBV12-4; j_gene: TRBJ2-7; d_gene: .; CDR3nt: TGTGTCAGCAGTCCCAGACTAGTAGGATACGAGCAGTACTTC; CDR3aa: CVSSPRLVGYEQYF
abundance: .; v_gene: TRBV7-3; j_gene: TRBJ2-2; d_gene: TRBD2; CDR3nt: TGTGCCAGCAGCCCGGGAGGGGCGAACACCGGGGAGCTGTTTTTT; CDR3aa: CASSPGGANTGELFF
abundance: .; v_gene: TRBV29-1; j_gene: TRBJ2-3; d_gene: TRBD2; CDR3nt: TGCAGCGCCACTAGCGGGTTGTGGGATACGCAGTATTTC; CDR3aa: CSATSGLWDTQYF
abundance: once; v_gene: TRBV10-3; j_gene: TRBJ2-1; d_gene: TRBD2; CDR3nt: TGTGCCATCGGTGGGACTAGCGGGAAGGTAAAAGGGAATAAGCAGTTCTTC; CDR3aa: CAIGGTSGKVKGNKQFF
abundance: .; v_gene: TRBV6-5; j_gene: TRBJ1-2; d_gene: .; CDR3nt: TGTGCCGGCAGGATATGGGGAAGCTATGGCTACACCTTC; CDR3aa: CAGRIWGSYGYTF